This T cell receptor beta chain was identified in a study of naive and memory T cell subsets. The study's findings and limits: TCR transcript changes with activation or differentiation may affect this RNA method.

At least ten counts were recorded for this clonotype. The target antigen is unknown. Germline CDR1 is SNHLY and CDR2 is FYNNEI. With 2 bases removed from V and 6 bases from J, the gap between germline ends came to 13 bases. The CDR3 runs 14 residues. TCR cDNA received a 3' ligated oligonucleotide that carried a UMI. RNA was extracted from around 2.7 ml of whole blood of healthy adults. Reverse transcription used DNase-treated unsorted total RNA, aiming for roughly 1 to 1,100 ng. Ligated cDNA underwent four rounds of PCR with nested alpha and beta constant region primers and SP2. TCRdb re-called the 5' RACE reads with MiXCR, one entry per CDR3 protein. The profile covers about 48,000 distinct CDR3 sequences, with roughly 4.7% appearing a single time and around 0.84% taken by the ten largest.

The chain is built from TRBV2 and TRBJ1-2; TRBD1 is a possible D gene (5 bases). The receptor's source is a female donor in good health. CDR3 protein: CASSELRGKDGYTF. In DNA form, the CDR3 reads TGTGCCAGCAGTGAATTGAGGGGCAAGGATGGCTACACCTTC.